These 10 T cell receptor beta chains were sequenced from one sample in a study of control samples from healthy donors and cancer patients. Libraries were prepared by immunoSEQ multiplex PCR; TCRdb keeps only in-frame clonotypes and omits some of them. Seen here are roughly 98,000 clones, 80% to 95% observed once, and the top ten hold more than 7%. Sequencing was done on a sample of blood. These receptors all come from a man aged 18 to 29 in good health.

This rearrangement joins TRBV6-4 to TRBJ2-1, with unresolved D. V was shortened by 3 bases and J by 8 bases, with 14 bases between the two germline ends. The CDR3 is 14 residues long. In germline, CDR1 is MRHNA, CDR2 SNTAGT. CDR3 in amino acids: CASSESRYGHEQFF. The CDR3 DNA is TGTGCCAGCAGTGAATCTCGTTATGGGCATGAGCAGTTCTTC.

The chain is built from TRBV29-1 and TRBJ2-3; TRBD2 matches at 7 bases. V trimming: 6 bases; J trimming: 0 bases; junction bases outside the gene matches: 9. Germline CDR1 reads SQVTM; CDR2 reads ANQGSEA. The CDR3 is made up of 15 amino acids. The CDR3: CSVLRRDYSTDTQYF. Written as DNA, the CDR3 is TGCAGCGTCCTACGCCGGGACTACAGCACAGATACGCAGTATTTT.

This clone was recorded once. This chain connects TRBV5-1 to TRBJ1-6, with D hard to call. Deletions cut 4 bases from V and 2 bases from J, with 19 bases between. Germline V gene lookup returns CDR1 SGHRS and CDR2 YFSETQ. The CDR3 is 18 residues long. The CDR3 DNA sequence: TGCGCCAGCAGCCAGATAACCCTAGAGGGCACCTATAATTCACCCCTCCACTTT. It translates to CASSQITLEGTYNSPLHF.

V gene TRBV6-2 or TRBV6-3 combines with J gene TRBJ1-5; unclear D gene. The CDR3 runs 14 residues. The V gene lost 3 bases and the J gene lost 0 bases, with 6 bases spanning the gap. Germline CDR1 MNHEY, CDR2 SVGEGT. CDR3 DNA sequence: TGTGCCAGCAGTTATGTGGATAGCAATCAGCCCCAGCATTTT. Translation gives CASSYVDSNQPQHF.

The rearrangement uses TRBV18 and TRBJ2-3; 8 nucleotides agree with TRBD2. The CDR3 totals 13 residues. The V gene end was trimmed by 6 bases and the J gene end by 2 bases; junction bases not matched to a gene: 1. Germline CDR1 and CDR2: KGHSH and LQKENI. This CDR3 reads CASSRGVTDTQYF. In DNA, the CDR3 is TGTGCCAGCTCGCGGGGGGTCACAGATACGCAGTATTTT.

The chain uses TRBV19 and TRBJ1-5, with D tentatively TRBD1 (6 bases). The CDR3 totals 16 residues. CDR1 and CDR2 (germline): LNHDA, SQIVND (reference sequence). V shed 9 bases and J shed 5 bases, with 23 bases lying between them. This CDR3 reads CASTSRIRDTDQPQHF. The CDR3 DNA sequence: TGTGCCAGCACCTCTAGAATCCGGGACACGGATCAGCCCCAGCATTTT.

The genes are TRBV27 and TRBJ1-1, with D possibly matching TRBD1 (6 bases). This CDR3 spans 15 amino acids. In germline, CDR1 is MNHEY, CDR2 SMNVEV (reference sequence). V lost 5 bases to trimming and J lost 5 bases, with 18 bases between them. For the CDR3, the DNA is TGTGCCAGCAGTCCGGAATGGGGCAGGGGTACTGAAGCTTTCTTT. Protein sequence: CASSPEWGRGTEAFF.

The chain combines TRBV27 with TRBJ1-6; D perhaps matches TRBD1 (6 bases). Trimming pared 5 bases from V and 0 bases from J, leaving 17 bases between. The CDR3 extends over 18 amino acids. Germline CDR1 is MNHEY and CDR2 is SMNVEV (reference sequence). The CDR3 nucleotides read TGTGCCAGCAGTCTGACCTGGACAGTTAGCTCCTATAATTCACCCCTCCACTTT. Translation gives CASSLTWTVSSYNSPLHF.

This chain links TRBV6-5 with TRBJ1-2, with unresolved D. Trimming stripped 6 bases from V and 0 bases from J, with 14 bases between. Germline CDR1 MNHEY, CDR2 SVGAGI. The length of the CDR3 is 15 residues. CDR3: CASRNPQRANYGYTF. The DNA of the CDR3 is TGTGCCAGCAGGAACCCCCAGAGAGCTAACTATGGCTACACCTTC.

The rearrangement joins TRBV7-2 to TRBJ1-5, with D maybe TRBD1 (5 bases). The CDR3 contains 15 residues. Trimming took off 1 base at V and 2 bases at J, with 9 bases between the two ends. Germline values: CDR1 SGHTA, CDR2 FQGNSA. CDR3 nucleotides: TGTGCCAGCAGCTTAGGCTCGGGGGGCAATCAGCCCCAGCATTTT. Amino acid sequence: CASSLGSGGNQPQHF.